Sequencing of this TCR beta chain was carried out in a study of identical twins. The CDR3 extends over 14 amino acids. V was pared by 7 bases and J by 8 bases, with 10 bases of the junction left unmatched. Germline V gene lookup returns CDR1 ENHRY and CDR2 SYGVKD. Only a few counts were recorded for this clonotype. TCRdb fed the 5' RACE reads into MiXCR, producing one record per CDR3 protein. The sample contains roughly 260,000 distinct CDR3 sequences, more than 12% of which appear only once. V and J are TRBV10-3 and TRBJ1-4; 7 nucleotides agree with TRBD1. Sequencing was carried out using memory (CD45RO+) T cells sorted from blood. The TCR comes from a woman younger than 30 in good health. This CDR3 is CAITSNRGGEKLFF. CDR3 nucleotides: TGTGCCATCACATCAAACAGGGGAGGGGAAAAACTGTTTTTT.